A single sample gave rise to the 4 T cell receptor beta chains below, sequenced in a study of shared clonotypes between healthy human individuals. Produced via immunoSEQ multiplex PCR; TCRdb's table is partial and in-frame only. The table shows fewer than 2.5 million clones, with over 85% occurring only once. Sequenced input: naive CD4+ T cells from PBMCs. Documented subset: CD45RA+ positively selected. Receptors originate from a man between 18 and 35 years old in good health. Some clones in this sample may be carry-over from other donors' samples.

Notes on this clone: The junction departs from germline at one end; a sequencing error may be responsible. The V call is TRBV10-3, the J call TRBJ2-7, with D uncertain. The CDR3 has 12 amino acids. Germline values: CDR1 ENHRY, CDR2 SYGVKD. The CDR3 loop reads CAISESPFRSDF. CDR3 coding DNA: TGTGCCATCAGTGAGTCGCCGTTTCGGAGCGACTTC.

In DNA, the CDR3 is TGTGCCAGCAGCTTGGGATCTAGCGGGAGGATGTACGAGCAGTACTTC. Protein sequence: CASSLGSSGRMYEQYF. V and J are TRBV5-5 and TRBJ2-7; 11 nucleotides line up with TRBD2. Germline CDR1 reads SGHKS; CDR2 reads YYEKEE (reference sequence). The CDR3 is made up of 16 amino acids. The J segment lost 4 bases and the V segment lost 0 bases, leaving 6 bases of the junction unmatched.

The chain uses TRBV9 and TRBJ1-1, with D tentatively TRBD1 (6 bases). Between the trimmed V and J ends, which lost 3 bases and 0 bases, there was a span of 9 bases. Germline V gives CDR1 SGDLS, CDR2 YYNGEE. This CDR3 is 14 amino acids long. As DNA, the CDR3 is TGTGCCAGCAGCGCCGGACAGATGAACACTGAAGCTTTCTTT. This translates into CASSAGQMNTEAFF.

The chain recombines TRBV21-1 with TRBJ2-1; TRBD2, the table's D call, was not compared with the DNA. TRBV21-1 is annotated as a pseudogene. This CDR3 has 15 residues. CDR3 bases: TGTGCCAGCAGCCGAAGCGGTTACTCCTACAATGAGCAGTTCTTC. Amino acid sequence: CASSRSGYSYNEQFF.